This is a list of T cell receptor beta chains from one sample in a study of radiation and T cells in renal cell carcinoma. Using immunoSEQ multiplex PCR, the repertoire was profiled, and TCRdb retains in-frame clones only, with some absent. Of 100,000 to 150,000 clones in the sample, 88% were seen once. The sample consisted of blood, taken from a patient whose treatment included radiotherapy and nephrectomy. The source of these receptors is a woman in her 70s with renal cell carcinoma. Both conserved end residues are part of each CDR3. The order of the fields is clone size, J gene, D gene, V gene, CDR3 protein, CDR3 DNA. D genes are given only for firm matches. The size of a clone is reported for some rows only, either as once, few or many, or as a class for expanded clones.

>NA|TRBJ1-5|NA|TRBV30
CAWSEGNNQPQHF
TGTGCCTGGTCAGAGGGGAACAATCAGCCCCAGCATTTT
>NA|TRBJ2-3|TRBD1|TRBV7-7
CASGPSGGTQYF
TGTGCTAGCGGCCCCTCAGGGGGCACGCAGTATTTT
>NA|TRBJ2-5|TRBD2|TRBV7-3
CASSPFSGGAETQYF
TGTGCCAGCAGCCCGTTTAGCGGGGGGGCAGAGACCCAGTACTTC
>NA|TRBJ1-5|NA|TRBV6-1
CASSRDNNSNQPQHF
TGTGCCAGCAGTCGGGACAACAATAGCAATCAGCCCCAGCATTTT
>NA|TRBJ1-2|NA|TRBV19
CASRPYNGEHYTF
TGTGCCAGTAGACCGTACAACGGGGAACACTACACCTTC
>NA|TRBJ1-5|NA|TRBV19
CASSISGSNQPQHF
TGTGCCAGTAGTATTTCAGGGAGCAATCAGCCCCAGCATTTT
>NA|TRBJ1-5|NA|TRBV9
CASSVQGSSNQPQHF
TGTGCCAGCAGCGTCCAGGGGTCGAGCAATCAGCCCCAGCATTTT
>NA|TRBJ2-3|TRBD2|TRBV27
CASIDSGGAVDTQYF
TGTGCCAGCATTGATAGCGGGGGGGCGGTAGATACGCAGTATTTT
>NA|TRBJ1-1|NA|TRBV6-5
CASSYSTEGLSAEAFF
TGTGCCAGCAGTTACTCGACCGAGGGCCTGAGCGCTGAAGCTTTCTTT
>once|TRBJ2-4|TRBD1|TRBV6-5
CASSGTGGDIQYF
TGTGCCAGCAGCGGGACAGGGGGGGACATTCAGTACTTC
>once|TRBJ1-3|NA|TRBV7-9
CASSLGGGNTIYF
TGTGCCAGCAGCTTAGGGGGAGGAAACACCATATATTTT
>NA|TRBJ2-5|NA|TRBV7-2
CASSLGTEETQYF
TGTGCCAGCAGCTTAGGGACAGAGGAGACCCAGTACTTC
>once|TRBJ2-3|NA|TRBV10-3
CAISDHSDTQYF
TGTGCCATCAGTGACCATTCAGATACGCAGTATTTT
>once|TRBJ2-3|NA|TRBV7-9
CASSLEGDTQYF
TGTGCCAGCAGCTTAGAAGGGGATACGCAGTATTTT
>NA|TRBJ1-1|NA|TRBV7-3
CASSLQGRRPEAFF
TGTGCCAGCAGCTTACAGGGGCGTCGGCCTGAAGCTTTCTTT
>NA|TRBJ2-1|TRBD1|TRBV7-2
CASRRQGSSNEQFF
TGTGCCAGCAGGCGACAGGGGAGTAGCAATGAGCAGTTCTTC
>NA|TRBJ2-5|TRBD2|TRBV14
CASSQDWLAGAHPLQETRYF
TGTGCCAGCAGCCAAGATTGGCTAGCGGGGGCCCATCCCCTTCAAGAGACCCGGTACTTC
>NA|TRBJ1-2|NA|TRBV28
CASRVGRNGYTF
TGTGCCAGCAGAGTGGGACGAAATGGCTACACCTTC
>NA|TRBJ1-6|NA|TRBV4-3
CASSSLAYSYNSPLHF
TGCGCCAGCAGCTCCCTAGCTTACTCCTATAATTCACCCCTCCACTTT
>NA|TRBJ2-2|NA|TRBV6-5
CASRRQGGGELFF
TGTGCCAGCAGGAGACAGGGAGGCGGGGAGCTGTTTTTT
>NA|TRBJ2-1|NA|TRBV10-3
CAISHGTHNEQFF
TGTGCCATCAGCCATGGGACCCACAATGAGCAGTTCTTC
>NA|TRBJ1-5|NA|TRBV21-1
CARYRRSKLNQPQHF
TGTGCCAGGTACCGGCGGAGTAAACTAAATCAGCCCCAGCATTTT
>once|TRBJ2-7|NA|TRBV7-6
CASSSSGHGPYEQYF
TGTGCCAGCAGCTCGTCGGGACATGGTCCCTACGAGCAGTACTTC
>NA|TRBJ1-4|NA|TRBV5-4
CASSFQGNYEKLFF
TGTGCCAGCAGCTTTCAGGGGAATTATGAAAAACTGTTTTTT
>NA|TRBJ2-7|NA|TRBV30
CACRTDEGEQYF
TGTGCCTGCAGGACAGATGAGGGCGAGCAGTACTTC
>NA|TRBJ1-1|NA|TRBV7-8
CASSLVGRAFF
TGTGCCAGCAGCTTGGTGGGTAGAGCTTTCTTT
>once|TRBJ2-3|NA|TRBV10-3
CAISGARGADTQYF
TGTGCCATCAGCGGGGCGCGGGGAGCAGATACGCAGTATTTT
>NA|TRBJ2-1|NA|TRBV9
CASSPRAGFVNEQFF
TGTGCCAGCAGCCCTCGTGCGGGGTTTGTCAATGAGCAGTTCTTC
>NA|TRBJ1-2|NA|TRBV11-3
CASSSRLRYGYTF
TGTGCCAGCAGCTCCCGCCTGCGCTATGGCTACACCTTC
>NA|TRBJ2-3|NA|TRBV5-6
CASSLSYRPGSTDTQYF
TGTGCCAGCAGCTTGTCTTATAGGCCGGGGAGCACAGATACGCAGTATTTT
>NA|TRBJ1-3|TRBD1|TRBV28
CASPSGQASSGNTIYF
TGTGCCAGCCCATCGGGACAGGCTTCCTCTGGAAACACCATATATTTT
>NA|TRBJ1-1|NA|TRBV5-1
CASSSEATGNTEAFF
TGCGCCAGCAGCTCGGAAGCGACAGGGAACACTGAAGCTTTCTTT
>NA|TRBJ1-3|NA|TRBV28
CASSNLGSLGNTIYF
TGTGCCAGCAGTAATCTGGGGAGTTTGGGAAACACCATATATTTT
>NA|TRBJ2-7|NA|TRBV5-1
CASSAGPTPGEQYF
TGCGCCAGCAGCGCGGGACCGACACCTGGTGAGCAGTACTTC
>NA|TRBJ1-1|NA|TRBV7-2
CASSSDNGGTEAFF
TGTGCCAGCAGCTCAGACAACGGGGGCACTGAAGCTTTCTTT
>NA|TRBJ2-2|NA|TRBV6-1
CASRRTDDTGELFF
TGTGCCAGTCGCCGGACAGACGACACCGGGGAGCTGTTTTTT
>NA|TRBJ1-4|TRBD1|TRBV9
CASSVGRGYTNEKLFF
TGTGCCAGCAGCGTAGGCAGGGGGTACACTAATGAAAAACTGTTTTTT
>NA|TRBJ1-1|NA|TRBV10-3
CAISESVLGGTEAFF
TGTGCCATCAGTGAGTCCGTCCTAGGAGGCACTGAAGCTTTCTTT
>NA|TRBJ2-2|TRBD2|TRBV15
CATSRDPATSGGAFYRELFF
TGTGCCACCAGCAGAGATCCTGCAACTAGCGGGGGGGCCTTTTACAGGGAGCTGTTTTTT
>NA|TRBJ2-3|TRBD2|TRBV7-2
CASSLFSGASTDTQYF
TGTGCCAGCAGCTTATTTAGCGGGGCATCCACAGATACGCAGTATTTT
>few|TRBJ2-1|NA|TRBV7-3
CASSLTKAGIYNEQFF
TGTGCCAGCAGCTTAACTAAGGCTGGGATCTACAATGAGCAGTTCTTC
>once|TRBJ1-1|NA|TRBV12-2
CASRLVLNTEAFF
TGTGCAAGTCGCTTAGTTTTGAACACTGAAGCTTTCTTT
>NA|TRBJ1-1|NA|TRBV6-5
CASRRGGRNTEAFF
TGTGCCAGCAGACGGGGAGGGAGGAACACTGAAGCTTTCTTT
>NA|TRBJ2-3|NA|TRBV30
CAWKGPDTDTQYF
TGTGCCTGGAAGGGACCTGACACAGATACGCAGTATTTT
>NA|TRBJ2-7|TRBD2|TRBV27
CASSLQLAGGFHEQYF
TGTGCCAGCAGTCTCCAACTAGCGGGGGGCTTCCACGAGCAGTACTTC
>few|TRBJ2-3|TRBD2|TRBV4-2
CASKQTGLAGTDTQYF
TGTGCCAGCAAACAGACGGGACTAGCGGGCACAGATACGCAGTATTTT
>once|TRBJ1-2|NA|TRBV19
CASSIVAGQYGYTF
TGTGCCAGTAGTATAGTCGCAGGACAGTATGGCTACACCTTC
>once|TRBJ1-1|TRBD1|TRBV18
CASSPSQGAFKNTEAFF
TGTGCCAGCTCACCGTCGCAGGGGGCGTTTAAGAACACTGAAGCTTTCTTT
>NA|TRBJ2-7|NA|TRBV29-1
CSVPTATLKGGDYEQYF
TGCAGCGTACCTACCGCTACCCTCAAGGGGGGGGACTACGAGCAGTACTTC
>NA|TRBJ2-7|NA|TRBV18
CASSPRDLYEQYF
TGTGCCAGCTCACCCCGGGACCTGTACGAGCAGTACTTC
>NA|TRBJ2-2|NA|TRBV18
CASSPLSGIDTGELFF
TGTGCCAGCTCACCGTTGTCAGGGATAGACACCGGGGAGCTGTTTTTT
>NA|TRBJ1-3|TRBD1|TRBV5-1
CASSPDRGVYSGNTIYF
TGCGCCAGCAGCCCGGACAGGGGGGTCTACTCTGGAAACACCATATATTTT
>NA|TRBJ1-1|NA|TRBV7-8
CASSLGAQGGTEAFF
TGTGCCAGCAGCTTAGGGGCACAGGGCGGCACTGAAGCTTTCTTT
>NA|TRBJ1-3|NA|TRBV5-6
CASSRQDPGNTIYF
TGTGCCAGCAGTCGACAAGACCCTGGAAACACCATATATTTT
>NA|TRBJ2-6|TRBD1|TRBV7-8
CASRSDRAGANVLTF
TGTGCCAGCAGATCCGACAGGGCTGGGGCCAACGTCCTGACTTTC
>NA|TRBJ1-5|TRBD1|TRBV19
CASSRLGTGKVNQPQHF
TGTGCCAGTAGTAGGCTCGGGACAGGGAAAGTAAATCAGCCCCAGCATTTT
>few|TRBJ1-1|NA|TRBV30
CAWSVRINTEAFF
TGTGCCTGGAGTGTACGGATAAACACTGAAGCTTTCTTT
>few|TRBJ1-1|NA|TRBV30
CAWRGTEAFF
TGTGCCTGGAGGGGCACTGAAGCTTTCTTT
>NA|TRBJ2-7|TRBD1|TRBV7-2
CASSLKGGDSYEQYF
TGTGCCAGCAGCTTAAAAGGGGGCGACTCCTACGAGCAGTACTTC
>NA|TRBJ1-2|NA|TRBV7-2
CASSEIYGYTF
TGTGCCAGCAGCGAGATCTATGGCTACACCTTC